The rows below give T cell receptor beta chains drawn from one sample of a study of blood T cell repertoires in COVID-19. This table comes from immunoSEQ multiplex PCR, and its TCRdb copy is limited to in-frame clones, with some not included. The data show just over 650,000 clones, with 80% to 90% seen just once and roughly 0.25% held by the top ten. Sequencing was carried out using peripheral blood. These receptors were obtained from a woman between 18 and 30 years old with acute or convalescent COVID-19. Both conserved end residues are part of each CDR3. A D gene is named only where the DNA matches it firmly. Rows give clone size only sometimes, using once, few, many, or a class for an expanded clone.

d_gene,abundance,v_gene,j_gene,CDR3nt,CDR3aa
TRBD1,.,TRBV2,TRBJ2-7,TGTGCCAGCACGGGATTGACAGGGTTGTACGAGCAGTACTTC,CASTGLTGLYEQYF
TRBD2,.,TRBV28,TRBJ2-1,TGTGCCAGCAGGACAGCGGGGGGGGCGGAGCAGTTCTTC,CASRTAGGAEQFF
.,.,TRBV30,TRBJ1-6,TGTGCCTGGAGTGTAAATAGTTCACCCCTCCACTTT,CAWSVNSSPLHF
.,.,TRBV30,TRBJ1-1,TGTGCCCGATCGACAGCTACTGAAGCTTTCTTT,CARSTATEAFF
TRBD2,.,TRBV10-3,TRBJ2-7,TGTGCCACCAGAGAGGTTAGCGGGGGGGCCTACGAGCAGTACTTC,CATREVSGGAYEQYF
TRBD1,once,TRBV5-1,TRBJ1-1,TGCGCCAGCAGCTTGGCGAGGACAGGGGTCACTGAAGCTTTCTTT,CASSLARTGVTEAFF
.,.,TRBV11-2,TRBJ2-2,TGTGCCAGCAGCACCGTTACCGGGGTAAACACCGGGGAGCTGTTTTTT,CASSTVTGVNTGELFF
TRBD1,once,TRBV5-1,TRBJ1-2,TGCGCCAGCAGCTCGGACAGGGGTAATTCGGCGAACTATGGCTACACCTTC,CASSSDRGNSANYGYTF
TRBD1,.,TRBV12-5,TRBJ1-4,TGTGCTAGTGGTTTGGGGCTACTAACAGGGGGAGGTGAAAAACTGTTTTTT,CASGLGLLTGGGEKLFF
TRBD1,.,TRBV2,TRBJ2-7,TGTGCCAGCAGTGACCCCCGGCAGGGGGCGTTTTACGAGCAGTACTTC,CASSDPRQGAFYEQYF
.,.,TRBV5-1,TRBJ2-7,TGCGCCAGCAGCTCCCTCACGGGGAACGAGCAGTACTTC,CASSSLTGNEQYF
.,once,TRBV6-5,TRBJ1-6,TGTGCCAGCAGCGGGACACAACATAATTCACCCCTCCACTTT,CASSGTQHNSPLHF
TRBD2,.,TRBV9,TRBJ2-3,TGTGCCAGCAGCGTAAGTGGGAGCGGGGGGCCAGGAGATACGCAGTATTTT,CASSVSGSGGPGDTQYF
.,.,TRBV18,TRBJ1-3,TGTGCCAGCTCACCGGCGGGGGCTAGAAACACCATATATTTT,CASSPAGARNTIYF
TRBD2,.,TRBV23-1,TRBJ2-1,TGCGCCAGCAGTCTAATCGTCTGCGGGGGGGAGGAACAGGGGAATGAGCAGTTCTTC,CASSLIVCGGEEQGNEQFF
.,.,TRBV27,TRBJ2-1,TGTGCCAGCAGTTTTGGTGTCTCCAGCTCCTACAATGAGCAGTTCTTC,CASSFGVSSSYNEQFF
TRBD1,few,TRBV5-1,TRBJ2-7,TGCGCCAGCAGCTTGGCGACAGGGGGCAACGAGCAGTACTTC,CASSLATGGNEQYF
TRBD2,.,TRBV5-1,TRBJ2-7,TGCGCCAGCAGCGCGGGACTAGCGGGGGGGCCCTACGAGCAGTACTTC,CASSAGLAGGPYEQYF
.,.,TRBV3-1/TRBV3-2,TRBJ2-7,TGTGCCAGCAGCCAACAGGCCTACGAGCAGTACTTC,CASSQQAYEQYF
.,.,TRBV12-2,TRBJ1-2,TGTGCAAGTCGCTTGGGTGTTCCGGGACAGGGAGGGAACTATGGCTACACCTTC,CASRLGVPGQGGNYGYTF
.,.,TRBV19,TRBJ2-3,.,CASTSDRGRADTQYF
TRBD1,few,TRBV6-4,TRBJ1-5,TGTGCCAGCAGTGAGGGGGACAGTCAGCCCCAGCATTTT,CASSEGDSQPQHF
TRBD2,.,TRBV11-2,TRBJ2-5,TGTGCCAGCAGGGCCACTAGCGGGGCCCCGGGGGAGACCCAGTACTTC,CASRATSGAPGETQYF
.,.,TRBV10-1,TRBJ1-2,TGCGCCAGTAACCCGAGTCCGGACGCCGCGGGACCGTATGGCTACACCTTC,CASNPSPDAAGPYGYTF